The 31 T cell receptor beta chains reported below all come from one sample, sequenced in a study of metastatic and nonmetastatic thyroid tumors. No patient received treatment before thyroid surgery. TCRdb reassembled clones from the PCR reads with MiXCR. Of 30,000 or so clones listed, approximately 29% are singletons. Sequencing input: blood. These TCRs come from a female donor with papillary thyroid cancer or a benign thyroid nodule (not recorded which). Some clones in this sample may be carry-over from other donors' samples.

On this clone: Germline and junction disagree at one end, which may indicate a read error. This chain joins TRBV3-1 and TRBJ2-7; D tentatively reads TRBD1 or TRBD2 (5 bases each). The CDR3 totals 14 residues. Germline loops: CDR1 LGHDT, CDR2 YNNKEL (reference sequence). CDR3 loop: CASSPGTDPYEQYF. The CDR3 DNA follows: TGTGCGAGCAGCCCCGGGACGGATCCTTACGAGCAGTACTTC.

This clone was seen more than once but under ten times. At one end, the junction sequence differs from germline, possibly due to a read error. The chain couples TRBV19 to TRBJ1-1; tentative D call: TRBD1 (5 bases). The CDR3 runs 13 residues. Germline CDR1 reads LNHDA; CDR2 reads SQIVND (reference sequence). The CDR3: CASIHEGHTESFF. Here the CDR3 DNA reads TGTGCCAGTATTCATGAGGGGCACACTGAATCTTTCTTT.

As regards this clone: A much more abundant neighbour one base away suggests this may be a read error. The sample has other DNA sequences that encode this CDR3 too. V is TRBV5-4 and J is TRBJ2-3, with TRBD2 matching over 7 bases. This CDR3 spans 12 amino acids. Germline CDR1 is SGHNT and CDR2 is YYREEE (reference sequence). In DNA form, the CDR3 reads TGTGCCGGCAGTTTGGGGGGGGATACGCAGTATTTT. This encodes CAGSLGGDTQYF.

This clone was seen repeatedly, ten times or more. The chain carries TRBV5-6 and TRBJ2-5, with TRBD1 matching over 7 bases. The CDR3 contains 15 residues. J was trimmed by 3 bases and V by 3 bases; bases with no gene match: 8. Germline values: CDR1 SGHDT, CDR2 YYEEEE. CDR3 nucleotides: TGTGCCAGCAGCTCGGAACAGGGGTGGGAAGAGACCCAGTACTTC. Translation: CASSSEQGWEETQYF.

This clone was picked up many times. V usage is TRBV20-1 and J usage is TRBJ1-2, with D perhaps matching TRBD1 (6 bases). Germline-derived CDR1 and CDR2 are DFQATT and SNEGSKA (reference sequence). The CDR3 loop spans 14 amino acids. V was cut by 3 bases and J by 8 bases, with 19 bases left in between. This CDR3 reads CSASIGRGAWGYTF. CDR3 in DNA: TGCAGTGCTAGCATTGGCAGGGGCGCGTGGGGCTACACCTTC.

This clone showed up many times. V and J are TRBV20-1 and TRBJ1-5; D might be TRBD1 (5 bases). The CDR3 is 16 amino acids. Germline CDR1 is DFQATT and CDR2 is SNEGSKA (reference sequence). V dropped 5 bases and J dropped 5 bases, with 22 bases sitting between them. The CDR3 DNA reads as TGCAGTGCTCCAATGGGGAGCACAGGTACTGATCAGCCCCAGCATTTT. As protein: CSAPMGSTGTDQPQHF.

The sample holds many counts of this clone. The chain combines TRBV5-1 with TRBJ2-3, with TRBD2 matching 13 bases. The CDR3 runs 17 residues. V was pared by 0 bases and J by 5 bases, with 6 bases of the junction left unmatched. Germline loops: CDR1 SGHRS, CDR2 YFSETQ. CDR3 DNA: TGCGCCAGCAGCTTGGAGGGACTAGCGGGATCGGGAGATACGCAGTATTTT. It is translated as CASSLEGLAGSGDTQYF.

This clone was observed many times. The chain links TRBV7-2 to TRBJ2-5, with TRBD2 matching 7 bases. Germline CDR1 reads SGHTA; CDR2 reads FQGNSA. CDR3 size: 13 residues. The junction had 4 bases not matched to a gene; V was cut back by 8 bases and J by 1 base. The DNA of the CDR3 is TGTGCCAGCGCCGGGACTACCCAAGAGACCCAGTACTTC. This codes for CASAGTTQETQYF. Using reference TRBV7-2 and TRBJ2-5 for the parts outside the CDR3, the full variable domain is GAGVSQSPSNKVTEKGKDVELRCDPISGHTALYWYRQSLGQGLEFLIYFQGNSAPDKSGLPSDRFSAERTGGSVSTLTIQRTQQEDSAVYLCASAGTTQETQYFGPGTRLLVL.

The gene calls are TRBV6-1 and TRBJ2-3, with 13 bases identical to TRBD2. This CDR3 is 14 amino acids long. V gave up 4 bases and J gave up 6 bases; unmatched junction bases: 1. Germline-derived CDR1 and CDR2 are MNHNS and SASEGT. This CDR3 reads CASSGLAGGDTQYF. Written as DNA, the CDR3 is TGTGCCAGCAGTGGACTAGCGGGAGGCGATACGCAGTATTTT.

In this sample, this clone turned up many times. The chain employs TRBV5-4 and TRBJ2-1, with 13 bases fitting TRBD2. CDR1 and CDR2 from the germline V gene are SGHNT and YYREEE (reference sequence). With 5 bases clipped from V and 7 bases from J, the junction kept 6 bases outside the gene matches. The CDR3 sequence is 15 residues long. CDR3 in amino acids: CASSIGTSGNNEQFF. As DNA, the CDR3 is TGTGCCAGCAGTATAGGGACTAGCGGGAATAATGAGCAGTTCTTC.

This clone was picked up many times. This chain joins TRBV6-4 and TRBJ2-3; 8 bases align to TRBD2. CDR1 is MRHNA and CDR2 is SNTAGT in the germline V gene. This CDR3 has 15 amino acids. V lost 8 bases to trimming and J lost 3 bases; unmatched junction nucleotides: 10. The CDR3 spells CASALTGGPTDTQYF. CDR3 DNA sequence: TGTGCCAGCGCCCTTACGGGAGGGCCGACAGATACGCAGTATTTT.

The chain has TRBV2 and TRBJ1-5; TRBD1 matches 9 bases. CDR1 and CDR2 (germline): SNHLY, FYNNEI. CDR3 length equals 13 residues. The junction had 7 bases not matched to a gene; V was cut back by 6 bases and J by 10 bases. The CDR3 reads CASRGQGNRPQHF. As DNA, the CDR3 is TGTGCCAGCAGAGGACAGGGGAATCGTCCCCAGCATTTT.

This clone occurred many times. This chain connects TRBV9 to TRBJ2-2; 7 bases line up with TRBD1. Losses at the gene ends were 0 bases for V and 1 base for J; bases not matched to a gene: 6. This CDR3 contains 17 residues. The germline CDR1 and CDR2 sequences are SGDLS and YYNGEE. CDR3 amino acids: CASSVDDRALNTGELFF. The CDR3, as DNA: TGTGCCAGCAGCGTAGATGACAGGGCACTGAACACCGGGGAGCTGTTTTTT.

A word on this clone: A read error may account for a junction end that differs from germline. J is TRBJ1-2 and V is TRBV3-1; 10 positions match TRBD1. Germline CDR1 is LGHDT and CDR2 is YNNKEL (reference sequence). CDR3 length: 16 residues. The CDR3 sequence: CESSPFEGQGRFGYSF. Written as DNA, the CDR3 is TGTGAGAGCAGCCCATTCGAGGGACAGGGGAGATTTGGCTACTCCTTC.

A word on this clone: A clone one base away is much larger, so this may be a read error. The chain combines TRBV7-2 with TRBJ2-1; D ambiguous. Trimming removed 2 bases at V and 10 bases at J, with 15 bases between. This CDR3 contains 14 residues. Germline values: CDR1 SGHTA, CDR2 FQGNSA. The CDR3 spells CASSLPWLVEEQFF. CDR3 nucleotides: TGTGCCAGCAGCTTACCCTGGCTCGTGGAGGAGCAGTTCTTC.

This clone came up a few times. The V and J genes are TRBV6-1 and TRBJ2-2; D could derive from TRBD1 or TRBD2 (5 bases each). Germline CDR1 reads MNHNS; CDR2 reads SASEGT. V lost 0 bases, J lost 0 bases, and 14 bases lay in between. This CDR3 is 18 amino acids long. In DNA, the CDR3 is TGTGCCAGCAGTGAAGCCCTATCGGTGGGGGCGAACACCGGGGAGCTGTTTTTT. Translation: CASSEALSVGANTGELFF.

This clone is medium-sized. The rearrangement links TRBV6-4 to TRBJ1-1, with D unresolved. The germline CDR1 and CDR2 sequences are MRHNA and SNTAGT. Trimming took 4 bases from V and 3 from J, leaving 9 bases between them. The CDR3 sequence is 13 residues long. CDR3 sequence: CASSATEHTEAFF. DNA of the CDR3: TGTGCCAGCAGTGCAACGGAGCACACTGAAGCTTTCTTT.

There are many counts of this clone. CDR3 DNA: TGTGCCAGCAGTCAGAGGGTTTTGAACACTGAAGCTTTCTTT. This translates into CASSQRVLNTEAFF. The chain carries TRBV6-1 and TRBJ1-1; D is uncertain. CDR1 and CDR2 (germline): MNHNS, SASEGT. CDR3 length equals 14 residues. Trimming took 5 bases from V and 0 from J, leaving 10 bases between them.

This clone was detected ten times or more. The V gene is TRBV3-1, the J gene TRBJ2-5, with 12 bases matching TRBD2. In germline, CDR1 is LGHDT, CDR2 YNNKEL (reference sequence). Trimming removed 4 bases from V and 1 base from J; junction bases left unmatched: 4. The CDR3 has 16 residues. DNA of the CDR3: TGTGCCAGCAGCCCTGGACTAGCGGGAACCCAAGAGACCCAGTACTTC. It translates to CASSPGLAGTQETQYF.

In regard to this clone: A much larger clone sits a single nucleotide away, making a read error possible. Since no conserved phenylalanine or tryptophan closes the CDR3, a read error is the likely cause. The chain has TRBV7-9 and TRBJ1-1, with D unresolved. The CDR3 runs 12 residues. With 4 bases removed from V and 4 bases from J, the gap between germline ends came to 7 bases. Germline V gives CDR1 SEHNR, CDR2 FQNEAQ (reference sequence). CDR3 in DNA: TGTGCCAGCAGCTCGCAGAGCACTGAAGCTTTCGTT. This translates into CASSSQSTEAFV.

This clone has a count of ten or more. The chain carries TRBV5-6 and TRBJ1-2; the D is unclear. Germline lookup yields CDR1 SGHDT and CDR2 YYEEEE. This CDR3 has 13 residues. V lost 6 bases and J lost 4, with 13 bases in between. CDR3 loop: CASTPGRAYGYTF. The CDR3 coding sequence is TGTGCCAGCACCCCAGGAAGGGCCTATGGCTACACCTTC.

This clone was recorded a few times. This chain links TRBV30 with TRBJ1-1; possibly TRBD1 for D (6 bases). Per the germline V gene, CDR1 is GTSNPN and CDR2 is SVGIG (reference sequence). This CDR3 spans 15 amino acids. V lost 2 bases to trimming and J lost 2 bases, with 15 bases between them. The CDR3 protein is CAWSRQARFNTEAFF. The CDR3 DNA is TGTGCCTGGAGTCGACAGGCTCGTTTTAACACTGAAGCTTTCTTT.

The chain uses TRBV4-2 and TRBJ1-5; tentatively, D is TRBD1 (6 bases). Trimming took 0 bases from V and 4 from J, leaving 13 bases between them. Germline loops: CDR1 LGHNA, CDR2 YNFKEQ. The CDR3 spans 16 residues. The chain's CDR3 is CASSQEVGQLNQPQHF. In nucleotides, the CDR3 is TGTGCCAGCAGCCAAGAAGTCGGACAGCTGAATCAGCCCCAGCATTTT.

A note on this clone: Germline and junction disagree at one end, which may indicate a read error. The chain carries TRBV6-2 or TRBV6-3 and TRBJ1-2; the D is unclear. Germline CDR1 reads MNHEY; CDR2 reads SVGEGT. CDR3 length: 15 amino acids. The CDR3 DNA sequence: TGTGCCAACAGTCCCTCGAAAGGGAACAGCTATGGCTACACCTTC. Translation gives CANSPSKGNSYGYTF.

This clone was observed at least ten times. The rearrangement uses TRBV12-3 or TRBV12-4 and TRBJ1-2; TRBD1 matches 8 bases. The V segment lost 7 bases and the J segment 8 bases; nucleotides outside the gene matches: 6. There are 12 residues in the CDR3. The CDR3 sequence: CASIGQGHGYTF. The CDR3, as DNA: TGTGCCAGCATCGGACAGGGCCACGGCTACACCTTC.

J is TRBJ2-7 and V is TRBV5-1; no reliable D call. Trimming stripped 2 bases from V and 5 bases from J, with 14 bases between. Germline-derived CDR1 and CDR2 are SGHRS and YFSETQ. This CDR3 spans 14 amino acids. The CDR3 here is CASSFGISLDEQYF. The CDR3 region has the DNA TGCGCCAGCAGCTTTGGAATATCTCTGGACGAGCAGTACTTC.

This clone was counted only a few times. The CDR3 sequence: CARSIGQLYEQYF. For the CDR3, the DNA is TGTGCCAGGAGTATAGGACAGCTCTACGAGCAGTACTTC. V gene TRBV28 combines with J gene TRBJ2-7; tentatively, D is TRBD1 (6 bases). This CDR3 contains 13 residues. Germline V gene sequence: CDR1 MDHEN, CDR2 SYDVKM. Trimming took 9 bases from V and 3 from J, leaving 15 bases between them.

This clone was picked up many times. The chain combines TRBV28 with TRBJ2-6; TRBD2 is a possible D gene (6 bases). This CDR3 comprises 16 residues. Germline CDR1 MDHEN, CDR2 SYDVKM. The V end was cut by 4 bases, the J end by 2 bases, with 12 bases between. The CDR3 region is CASSSKTRAGANVLTF. DNA for the CDR3: TGTGCCAGCAGTTCCAAGACTAGAGCTGGGGCCAACGTCCTGACTTTC.

The V and J genes are TRBV19 and TRBJ1-2; D remains unclear. The CDR3 totals 16 residues. Germline CDR1 and CDR2: LNHDA and SQIVND (reference sequence). V lost 4 bases and J 8 bases, leaving 23 bases between the germline ends. CDR3: CASSRISRRYMGGYTF. In DNA, the CDR3 is TGTGCCAGTAGTAGAATCTCCCGCCGGTACATGGGCGGCTACACCTTC.

The gene calls are TRBV25-1 and TRBJ2-1, with a weak D call TRBD1 (5 bases). In germline, CDR1 is MGHDK, CDR2 SYGVNS. V shed 4 bases and J shed 9 bases, with 16 bases lying between them. The CDR3 is 14 amino acids. CDR3 sequence reads: CASSGEKGRSEQFF. CDR3 sequence (DNA): TGTGCCAGCAGTGGAGAAAAGGGGCGGAGTGAGCAGTTCTTC.

This clone was recorded many times. The V and J genes are TRBV5-1 and TRBJ2-7; 8 nucleotides agree with TRBD2. V lost 0 bases to trimming and J lost 2 bases; unmatched junction nucleotides: 4. The germline V gene has CDR1 SGHRS and CDR2 YFSETQ. The CDR3 consists of 15 residues. The CDR3 DNA reads TGCGCCAGCAGCTTGGGAGGAGCGGGGGCCTACGAGCAGTACTTC. Protein sequence: CASSLGGAGAYEQYF.